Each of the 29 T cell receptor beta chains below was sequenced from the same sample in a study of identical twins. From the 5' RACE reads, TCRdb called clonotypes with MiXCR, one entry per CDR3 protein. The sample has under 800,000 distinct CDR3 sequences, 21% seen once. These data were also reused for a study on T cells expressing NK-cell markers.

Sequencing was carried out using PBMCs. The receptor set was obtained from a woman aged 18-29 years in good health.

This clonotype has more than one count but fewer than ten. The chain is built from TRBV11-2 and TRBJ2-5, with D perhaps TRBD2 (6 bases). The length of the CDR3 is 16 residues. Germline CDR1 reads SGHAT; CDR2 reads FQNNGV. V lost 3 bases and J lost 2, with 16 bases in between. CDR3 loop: CASSLTGEVRQETQYF. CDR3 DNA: TGTGCCAGCAGCTTGACGGGGGAGGTCAGACAAGAGACCCAGTACTTC.

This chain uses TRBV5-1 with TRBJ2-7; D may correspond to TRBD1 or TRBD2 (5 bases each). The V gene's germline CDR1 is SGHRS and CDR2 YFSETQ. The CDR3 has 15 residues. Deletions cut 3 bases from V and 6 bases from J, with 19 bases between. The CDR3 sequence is CASSSERTTRGEQYF. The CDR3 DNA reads TGCGCCAGCAGCTCCGAGCGGACCACTAGGGGCGAGCAGTACTTC. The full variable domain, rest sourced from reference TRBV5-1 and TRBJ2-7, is KAGVTQTPRYLIKTRGQQVTLSCSPISGHRSVSWYQQTPGQGLQFLFEYFSETQRNKGNFPGRFSGRQFSNSRSEMNVSTLELGDSALYLCASSSERTTRGEQYFGPGTRLTVT.

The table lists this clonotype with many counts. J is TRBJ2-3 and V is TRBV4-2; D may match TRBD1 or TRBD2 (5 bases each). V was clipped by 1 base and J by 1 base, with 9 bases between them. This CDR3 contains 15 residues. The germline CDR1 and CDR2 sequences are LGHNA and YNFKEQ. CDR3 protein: CASSQARGGTDTQYF. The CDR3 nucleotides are TGTGCCAGCAGCCAAGCAAGAGGGGGCACAGATACGCAGTATTTT.

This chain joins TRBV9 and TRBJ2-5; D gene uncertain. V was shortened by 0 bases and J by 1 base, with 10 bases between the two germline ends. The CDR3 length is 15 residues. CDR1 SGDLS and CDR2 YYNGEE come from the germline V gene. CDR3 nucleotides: TGTGCCAGCAGCGTAGCTGGGGTCGGCCAAGAGACCCAGTACTTC. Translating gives CASSVAGVGQETQYF.

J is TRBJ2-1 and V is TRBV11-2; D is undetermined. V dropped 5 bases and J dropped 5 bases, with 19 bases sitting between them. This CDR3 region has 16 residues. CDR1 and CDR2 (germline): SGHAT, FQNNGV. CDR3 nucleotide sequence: TGTGCCAGCAGCACCCCCTCCCTAGGGTTTCACAATGAGCAGTTCTTC. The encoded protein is CASSTPSLGFHNEQFF.

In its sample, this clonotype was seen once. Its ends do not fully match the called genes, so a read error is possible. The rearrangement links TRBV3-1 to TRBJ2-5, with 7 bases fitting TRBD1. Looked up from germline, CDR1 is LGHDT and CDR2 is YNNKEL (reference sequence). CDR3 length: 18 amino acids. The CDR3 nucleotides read TGTGCCATCAGCCCAACCCCTGCTTGGACAGGACAACAAGAGACCCAGTACTTC. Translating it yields CAISPTPAWTGQQETQYF.

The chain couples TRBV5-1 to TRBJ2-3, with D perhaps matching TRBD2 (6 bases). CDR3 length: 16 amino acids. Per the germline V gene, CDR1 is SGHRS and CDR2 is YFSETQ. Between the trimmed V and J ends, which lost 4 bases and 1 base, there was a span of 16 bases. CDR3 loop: CASSEALTRGTDTQYF. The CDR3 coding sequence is TGCGCCAGCAGCGAAGCCTTGACTAGGGGCACAGATACGCAGTATTTT.

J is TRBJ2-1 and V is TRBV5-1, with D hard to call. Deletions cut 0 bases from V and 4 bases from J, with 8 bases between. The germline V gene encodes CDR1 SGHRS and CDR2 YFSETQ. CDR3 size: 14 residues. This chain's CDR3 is CASSLEPRYNEQFF. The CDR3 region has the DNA TGCGCCAGCAGCTTGGAACCAAGATACAATGAGCAGTTCTTC.

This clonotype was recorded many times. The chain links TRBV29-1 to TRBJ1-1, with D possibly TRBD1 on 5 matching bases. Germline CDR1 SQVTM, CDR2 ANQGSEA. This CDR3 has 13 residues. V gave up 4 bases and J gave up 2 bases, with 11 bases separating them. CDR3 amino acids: CSVVWDYNTEAFF. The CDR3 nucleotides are TGCAGCGTTGTTTGGGACTATAACACTGAAGCTTTCTTT.

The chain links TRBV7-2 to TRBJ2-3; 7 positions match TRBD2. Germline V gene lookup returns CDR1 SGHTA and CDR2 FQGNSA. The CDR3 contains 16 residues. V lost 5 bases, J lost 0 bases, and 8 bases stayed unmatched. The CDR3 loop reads CASSRPLATSTDTQYF. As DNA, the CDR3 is TGTGCCAGCAGCCGACCACTAGCGACTAGCACAGATACGCAGTATTTT.

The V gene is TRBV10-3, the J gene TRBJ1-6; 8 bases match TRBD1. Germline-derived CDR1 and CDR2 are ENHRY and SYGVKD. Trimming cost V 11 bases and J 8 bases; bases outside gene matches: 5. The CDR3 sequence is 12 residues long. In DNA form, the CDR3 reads TGTGCCGCAGGACAGGGTGATTCACCCCTCCACTTT. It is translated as CAAGQGDSPLHF.

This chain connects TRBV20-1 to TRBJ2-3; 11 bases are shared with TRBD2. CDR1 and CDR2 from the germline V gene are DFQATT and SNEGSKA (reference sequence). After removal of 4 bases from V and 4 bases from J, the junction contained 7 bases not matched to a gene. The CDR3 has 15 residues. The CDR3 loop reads CSATFSGGAADTQYF. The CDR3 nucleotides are TGCAGTGCTACCTTTAGCGGGGGGGCGGCAGATACGCAGTATTTT.

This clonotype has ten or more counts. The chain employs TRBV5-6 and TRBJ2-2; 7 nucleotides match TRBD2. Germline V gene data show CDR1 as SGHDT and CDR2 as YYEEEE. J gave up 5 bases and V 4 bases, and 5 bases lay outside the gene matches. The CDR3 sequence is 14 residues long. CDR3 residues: CASSALGGTGELFF. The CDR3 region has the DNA TGTGCCAGCAGCGCGCTGGGGGGGACCGGGGAGCTGTTTTTT.

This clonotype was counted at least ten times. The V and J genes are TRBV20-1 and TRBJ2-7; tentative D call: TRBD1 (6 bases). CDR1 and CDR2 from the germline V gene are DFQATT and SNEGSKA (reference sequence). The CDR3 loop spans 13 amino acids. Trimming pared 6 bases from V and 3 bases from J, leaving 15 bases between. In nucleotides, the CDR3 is TGCAGTGCCTCCCGGGACATACACTACGAGCAGTACTTC. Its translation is CSASRDIHYEQYF.

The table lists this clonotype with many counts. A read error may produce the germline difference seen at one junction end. CDR3 region: CASSLDSSSYNEQFF. DNA of the CDR3: TGTGCCAGCAGCCTCGACTCTAGCTCCTACAATGAGCAGTTCTTC. The chain is built from TRBV5-1 and TRBJ2-1; no clear D gene. The CDR3 sequence is 15 residues long. The germline gives CDR1 SGHRS, CDR2 YFSETQ.

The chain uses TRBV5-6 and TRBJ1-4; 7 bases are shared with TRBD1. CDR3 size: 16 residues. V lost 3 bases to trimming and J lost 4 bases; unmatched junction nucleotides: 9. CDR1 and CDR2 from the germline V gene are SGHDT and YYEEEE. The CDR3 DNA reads TGTGCCAGCAGCTCGTTACAGGGGAGGTTTAATGAAAAACTGTTTTTT. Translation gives CASSSLQGRFNEKLFF.

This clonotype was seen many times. CDR3 sequence reads: CASSDRGGPNNEQFF. CDR3 coding DNA: TGTGCCAGCAGTGACCGGGGTGGGCCCAACAATGAGCAGTTCTTC. V is TRBV6-4 and J is TRBJ2-1, with a weak D call TRBD2 (5 bases). This CDR3 has 15 residues. CDR1 is MRHNA and CDR2 is SNTAGT in the germline V gene. Trimming cost V 2 bases and J 5 bases, with 13 bases left between them.

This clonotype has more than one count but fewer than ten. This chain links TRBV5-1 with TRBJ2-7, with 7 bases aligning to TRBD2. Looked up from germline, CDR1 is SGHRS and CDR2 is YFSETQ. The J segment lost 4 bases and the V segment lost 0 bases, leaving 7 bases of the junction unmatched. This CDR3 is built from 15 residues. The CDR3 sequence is CASSLASSGPYEQYF. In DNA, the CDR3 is TGCGCCAGCAGCTTGGCTTCTAGCGGTCCATACGAGCAGTACTTC.

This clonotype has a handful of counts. The CDR3 coding sequence is TGCAGTGCTAGTAGGCAGAGCTCCTACGAGCAGTACTTC. Protein: CSASRQSSYEQYF. The chain recombines TRBV20-1 with TRBJ2-7; D ambiguous. CDR1 and CDR2 from the germline V gene are DFQATT and SNEGSKA (reference sequence). Trimming took 3 bases from V and 0 from J, leaving 9 bases between them. CDR3 size: 13 residues.

The DNA of the CDR3 is TGTGCCAGCACCGATGACAGGGGCCGACTCACCGGGGAGCTGTTTTTT. Its translation: CASTDDRGRLTGELFF. The J gene is TRBJ2-2, the V gene TRBV12-3 or TRBV12-4; TRBD1 aligns across 8 bases. The J segment lost 4 bases and the V segment lost 7 bases, leaving 11 bases of the junction unmatched. The CDR3 loop spans 16 amino acids.

This chain's CDR3 is CSAPGAFELGGYTF. The DNA of the CDR3 is TGCAGTGCCCCCGGGGCTTTCGAGTTGGGTGGCTACACCTTC. The chain couples TRBV20-1 to TRBJ1-2; the D gene is possibly TRBD1 (5 bases). The germline V gene encodes CDR1 DFQATT and CDR2 SNEGSKA (reference sequence). Trimming left V 6 bases short and J 7 bases short, with 21 bases between. The CDR3 has 14 residues.

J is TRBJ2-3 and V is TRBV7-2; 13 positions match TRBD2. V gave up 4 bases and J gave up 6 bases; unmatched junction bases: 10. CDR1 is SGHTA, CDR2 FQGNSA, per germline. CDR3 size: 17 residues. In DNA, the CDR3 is TGTGCCAGCAGCTCCATGGGACTAGCGGGGACCGGGGATACGCAGTATTTT. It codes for CASSSMGLAGTGDTQYF.

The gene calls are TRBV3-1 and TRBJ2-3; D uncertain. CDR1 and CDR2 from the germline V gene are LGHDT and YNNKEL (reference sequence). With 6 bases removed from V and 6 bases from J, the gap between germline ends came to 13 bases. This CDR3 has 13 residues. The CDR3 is CASSRRTVDTQYF. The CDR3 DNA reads TGTGCCAGCAGTCGAAGGACCGTGGATACGCAGTATTTT.

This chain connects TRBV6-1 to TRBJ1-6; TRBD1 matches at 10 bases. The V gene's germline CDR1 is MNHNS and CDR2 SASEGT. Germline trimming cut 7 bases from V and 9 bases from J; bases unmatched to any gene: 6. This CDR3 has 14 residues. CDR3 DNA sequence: TGTGCCAGCACCCCCGGGACAGGGGCTTCACCCCTCCACTTT. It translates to CASTPGTGASPLHF.

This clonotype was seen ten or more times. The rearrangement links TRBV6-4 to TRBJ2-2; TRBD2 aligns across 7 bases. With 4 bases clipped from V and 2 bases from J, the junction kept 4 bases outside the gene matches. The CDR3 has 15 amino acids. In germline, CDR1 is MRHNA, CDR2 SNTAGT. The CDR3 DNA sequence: TGTGCCAGCAGTGCTCTAGCGGATAACACCGGGGAGCTGTTTTTT. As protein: CASSALADNTGELFF.

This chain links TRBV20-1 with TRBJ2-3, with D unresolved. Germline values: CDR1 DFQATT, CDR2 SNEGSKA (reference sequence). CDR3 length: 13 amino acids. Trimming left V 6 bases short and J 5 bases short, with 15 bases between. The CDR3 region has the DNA TGCAGTGCCGGCCAGAGAAGTTTAGATACGCAGTATTTT. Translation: CSAGQRSLDTQYF.

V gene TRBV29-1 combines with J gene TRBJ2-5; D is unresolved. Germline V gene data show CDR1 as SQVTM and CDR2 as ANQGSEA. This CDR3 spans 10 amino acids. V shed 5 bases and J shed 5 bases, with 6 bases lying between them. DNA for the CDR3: TGCAGCGTTTTCGGGGAGACCCAGTACTTC. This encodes CSVFGETQYF.

The CDR3 is CSASDLVPEAFF. The CDR3 bases are TGCAGTGCTAGCGATCTGGTCCCTGAAGCTTTCTTT. The rearrangement links TRBV20-1 to TRBJ1-1; the D is unclear. The V gene's germline CDR1 is DFQATT and CDR2 SNEGSKA (reference sequence). The length of the CDR3 is 12 residues. V dropped 3 bases and J dropped 6 bases, with 11 bases sitting between them.

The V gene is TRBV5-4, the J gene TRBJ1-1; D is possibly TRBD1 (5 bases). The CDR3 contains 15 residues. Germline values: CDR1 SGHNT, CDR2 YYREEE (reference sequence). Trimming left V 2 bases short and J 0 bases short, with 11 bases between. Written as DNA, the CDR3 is TGTGCCAGCAGCTTTGCCGGGACTTTGAACACTGAAGCTTTCTTT. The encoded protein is CASSFAGTLNTEAFF.